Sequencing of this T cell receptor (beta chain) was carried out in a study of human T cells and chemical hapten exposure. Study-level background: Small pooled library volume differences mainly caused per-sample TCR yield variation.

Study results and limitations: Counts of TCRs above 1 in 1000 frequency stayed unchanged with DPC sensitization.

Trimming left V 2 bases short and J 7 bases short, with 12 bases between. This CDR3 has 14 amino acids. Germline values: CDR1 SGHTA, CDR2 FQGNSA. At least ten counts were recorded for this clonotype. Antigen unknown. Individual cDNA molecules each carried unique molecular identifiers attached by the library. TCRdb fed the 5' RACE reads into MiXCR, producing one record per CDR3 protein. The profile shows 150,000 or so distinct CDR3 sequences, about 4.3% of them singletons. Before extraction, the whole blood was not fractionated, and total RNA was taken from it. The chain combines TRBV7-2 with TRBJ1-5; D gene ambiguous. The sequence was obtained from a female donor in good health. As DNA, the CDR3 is TGTGCCAGCAGCTTAAACACCTTCGAACAGCCCCAGCATTTT. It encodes CASSLNTFEQPQHF.